Below are 9 T cell receptor beta chains sequenced from a single sample in a study of follicular helper T cells after annual influenza vaccination. Time point reported: 2014-2015 season, 7 days after vaccination. Assay used: immunoSEQ multiplex PCR; TCRdb lists only in-frame clones, some missing. The table includes 9,500 to 11,000 clones, about 83% detected once. Here the sequenced sample was CXCR5- memory CD4+ T cells sorted from blood, taken 7 days after influenza vaccination. The receptors were gathered from an adult who received the influenza vaccine.

The chain carries TRBV14 and TRBJ2-1; tentative D call: TRBD2 (5 bases). V shed 4 bases and J shed 3 bases, with 10 bases lying between them. The germline gives CDR1 SGHDN, CDR2 FVKESK. The CDR3 extends over 14 amino acids. In nucleotides, the CDR3 is TGTGCCAGCAGCCGTGAGAGCGGCTACAATGAGCAGTTCTTC. Its translation is CASSRESGYNEQFF.

V is TRBV19 and J is TRBJ1-2; D is unclear. The CDR3 has 11 amino acids. The V end was cut by 6 bases, the J end by 7 bases, with 9 bases between. Germline-derived CDR1 and CDR2 are LNHDA and SQIVND (reference sequence). Here the CDR3 reads CASSPGSGYTF. The CDR3 nucleotides are TGTGCCAGTAGCCCCGGATCTGGCTACACCTTC.

CDR3 sequence (DNA): TGTGCCAGCAGTAACCCGGGACAGTGGAGCTCTGGGGCCAACGTCCTGACTTTC. As protein: CASSNPGQWSSGANVLTF. The chain carries TRBV28 and TRBJ2-6; 7 bases line up with TRBD1. Unmatched junction bases numbered 10, after V lost 5 bases and J lost 0 bases. Germline V gene lookup returns CDR1 MDHEN and CDR2 SYDVKM. The CDR3 has 18 residues.

The chain employs TRBV6-1 and TRBJ1-5, with a weak D call TRBD1 (6 bases). The germline V gene has CDR1 MNHNS and CDR2 SASEGT. This CDR3 contains 13 residues. The V end was cut by 3 bases, the J end by 7 bases, with 10 bases between. DNA for the CDR3: TGTGCCAGCAGTGACTACAGGGCGCAGCCCCAGCATTTT. Translated, it gives CASSDYRAQPQHF.

V gene TRBV7-2 combines with J gene TRBJ2-7, with a possible D match to TRBD1 (6 bases). Trimming stripped 5 bases from V and 0 bases from J, with 11 bases between. Looked up from germline, CDR1 is SGHTA and CDR2 is FQGNSA. The CDR3 is 14 amino acids. The CDR3 nucleotides read TGTGCCAGCAGCGGGGGACAACTCTCCTACGAGCAGTACTTC. It specifies CASSGGQLSYEQYF.

CDR3 sequence reads: CASSPEGAGANVLTF. The CDR3 DNA reads TGTGCCAGCAGCCCGGAGGGGGCTGGGGCCAACGTCCTGACTTTC. The chain combines TRBV11-3 with TRBJ2-6, with D perhaps given as TRBD1 or TRBD2 (6 bases each). The CDR3 sequence is 15 residues long. V lost 5 bases and J 2 bases, leaving 10 bases between the germline ends. Germline CDR1 reads SGHNT; CDR2 reads YENEEA.

V usage is TRBV28 and J usage is TRBJ1-5; D is unclear. Germline CDR1 MDHEN, CDR2 SYDVKM. Trimming stripped 0 bases from V and 2 bases from J, with 5 bases between. The CDR3 runs to 14 residues. The DNA of the CDR3 is TGTGCCAGCAGTTTATGGCTTGGCAATCAGCCCCAGCATTTT. It codes for CASSLWLGNQPQHF. The whole variable domain, filled in from reference TRBV28 and TRBJ1-5, reads DVKVTQSSRYLVKRTGEKVFLECVQDMDHENMFWYRQDPGLGLRLIYFSYDVKMKEKGDIPEGYSVSREKKERFSLILESASTNQTSMYLCASSLWLGNQPQHFGDGTRLSIL.

The V gene is TRBV28, the J gene TRBJ1-5, with TRBD1 matching 7 bases. J was trimmed by 7 bases and V by 2 bases; bases with no gene match: 8. The CDR3 sequence is 15 residues long. Germline-derived CDR1 and CDR2 are MDHEN and SYDVKM. Here the CDR3 reads CASSLGRQGNQPQHF. As DNA, the CDR3 is TGTGCCAGCAGTTTAGGACGACAGGGTAACCAGCCCCAGCATTTT.

The V call is TRBV19, the J call TRBJ2-1; D is uncertain. Trimming shortened V by 1 base and J by 6 bases, and 16 bases separated the two germline ends. Germline values: CDR1 LNHDA, CDR2 SQIVND (reference sequence). The CDR3 extends over 16 amino acids. This CDR3 is CASSIGRLGKRNEQFF. CDR3 nucleotide sequence: TGTGCCAGTAGTATAGGACGGTTGGGCAAACGCAATGAGCAGTTCTTC.